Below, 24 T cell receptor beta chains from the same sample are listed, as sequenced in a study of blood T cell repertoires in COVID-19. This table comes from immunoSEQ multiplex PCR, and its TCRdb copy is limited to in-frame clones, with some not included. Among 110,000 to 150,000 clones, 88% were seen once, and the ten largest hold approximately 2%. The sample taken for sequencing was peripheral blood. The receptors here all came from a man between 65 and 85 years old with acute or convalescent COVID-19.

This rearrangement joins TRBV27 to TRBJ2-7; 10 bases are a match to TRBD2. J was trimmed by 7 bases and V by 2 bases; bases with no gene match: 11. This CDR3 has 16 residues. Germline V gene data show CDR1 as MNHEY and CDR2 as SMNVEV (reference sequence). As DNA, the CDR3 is TGTGCCAGCAGTTTAAATCGTCTAGCGGGGGCCTCGGAGCAGTACTTC. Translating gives CASSLNRLAGASEQYF.

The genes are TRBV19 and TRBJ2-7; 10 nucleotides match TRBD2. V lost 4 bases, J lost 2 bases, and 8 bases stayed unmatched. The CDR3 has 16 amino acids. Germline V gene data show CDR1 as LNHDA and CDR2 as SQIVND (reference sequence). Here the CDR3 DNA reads TGTGCCAGTAGTAATATTGGTAGCGGGGGGCCCTACGAGCAGTACTTC. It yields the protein CASSNIGSGGPYEQYF.

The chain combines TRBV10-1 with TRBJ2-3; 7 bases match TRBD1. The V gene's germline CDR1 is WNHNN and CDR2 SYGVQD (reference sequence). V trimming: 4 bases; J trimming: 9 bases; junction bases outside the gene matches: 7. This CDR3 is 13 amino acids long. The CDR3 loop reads CASSGQGLKTQYF. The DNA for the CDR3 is TGCGCCAGCAGTGGACAGGGATTGAAGACGCAGTATTTT.

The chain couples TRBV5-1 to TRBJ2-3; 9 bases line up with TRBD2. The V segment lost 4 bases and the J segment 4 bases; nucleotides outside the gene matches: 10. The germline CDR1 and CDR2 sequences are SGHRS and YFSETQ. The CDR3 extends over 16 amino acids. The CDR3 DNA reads TGCGCCAGCAGCCGACTAGCGGAGGGGGCGGCAGATACGCAGTATTTT. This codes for CASSRLAEGAADTQYF.

The CDR3 sequence: CSVITGVYEQYF. In DNA form, the CDR3 reads TGCAGCGTTATCACAGGGGTTTACGAGCAGTACTTC. The rearrangement joins TRBV29-1 to TRBJ2-7; TRBD1 aligns across 7 bases. With 5 bases clipped from V and 4 bases from J, the junction kept 5 bases outside the gene matches. This CDR3 is built from 12 residues. CDR1 is SQVTM and CDR2 is ANQGSEA in the germline V gene.

CDR3 bases: TGTGCCAGCAGCCCGAGGATCCACGAGCAGTACTTC. It is translated as CASSPRIHEQYF. The V call is TRBV3-1 (or the pseudogene TRBV3-2), the J call TRBJ2-7; D is uncertain. This CDR3 spans 12 amino acids. Per the germline V gene, CDR1 is LGHDT and CDR2 is YNNKEL (reference sequence). Trimming removed 4 bases from V and 5 bases from J, with 9 bases in between.

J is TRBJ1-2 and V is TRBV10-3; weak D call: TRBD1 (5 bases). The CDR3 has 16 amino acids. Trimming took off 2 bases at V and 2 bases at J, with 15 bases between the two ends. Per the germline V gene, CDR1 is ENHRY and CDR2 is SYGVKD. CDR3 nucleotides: TGTGCCATCAGTGAGCCCCGGGGGTACACAAACTATGGCTACACCTTC. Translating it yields CAISEPRGYTNYGYTF.

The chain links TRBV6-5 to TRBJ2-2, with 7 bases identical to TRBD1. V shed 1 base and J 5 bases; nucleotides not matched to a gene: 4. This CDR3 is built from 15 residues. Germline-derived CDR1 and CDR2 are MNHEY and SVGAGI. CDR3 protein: CASSYWDSSTGELFF. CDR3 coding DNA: TGTGCCAGCAGTTACTGGGACAGCAGTACCGGGGAGCTGTTTTTT.

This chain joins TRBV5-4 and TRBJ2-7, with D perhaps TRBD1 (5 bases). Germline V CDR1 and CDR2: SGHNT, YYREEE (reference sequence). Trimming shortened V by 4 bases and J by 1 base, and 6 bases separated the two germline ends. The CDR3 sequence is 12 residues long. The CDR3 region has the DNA TGTGCCAGCAGCACAGGTTCCTACGAGCAGTACTTC. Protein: CASSTGSYEQYF.

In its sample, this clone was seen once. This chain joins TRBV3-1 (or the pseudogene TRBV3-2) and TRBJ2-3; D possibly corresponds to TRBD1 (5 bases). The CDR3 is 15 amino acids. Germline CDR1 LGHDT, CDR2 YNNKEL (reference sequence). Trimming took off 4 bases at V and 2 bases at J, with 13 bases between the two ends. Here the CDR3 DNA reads TGTGCCAGCAGCCTCGATGGGGCAGACACAGATACGCAGTATTTT. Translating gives CASSLDGADTDTQYF.

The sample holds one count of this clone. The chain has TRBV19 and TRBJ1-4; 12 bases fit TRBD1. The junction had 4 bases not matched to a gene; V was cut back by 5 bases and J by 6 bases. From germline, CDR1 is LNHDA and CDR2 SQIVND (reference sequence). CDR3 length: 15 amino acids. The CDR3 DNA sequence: TGTGCCAGTAGTCCAGGGACAGGGGGCCATGAAAAACTGTTTTTT. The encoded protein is CASSPGTGGHEKLFF.

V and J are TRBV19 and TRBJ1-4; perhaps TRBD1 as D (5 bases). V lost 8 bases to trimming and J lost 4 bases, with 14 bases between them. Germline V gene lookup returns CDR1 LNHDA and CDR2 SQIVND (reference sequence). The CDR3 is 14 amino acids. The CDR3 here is CASRSWGDNEKLFF. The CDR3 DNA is TGTGCCAGTCGATCCTGGGGGGATAATGAAAAACTGTTTTTT.

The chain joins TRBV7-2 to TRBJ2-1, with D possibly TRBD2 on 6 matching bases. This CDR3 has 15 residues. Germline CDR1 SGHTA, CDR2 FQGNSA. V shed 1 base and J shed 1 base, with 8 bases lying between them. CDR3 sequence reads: CASSLGGESYNEQFF. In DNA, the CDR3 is TGTGCCAGCAGCTTAGGCGGGGAATCCTACAATGAGCAGTTCTTC.

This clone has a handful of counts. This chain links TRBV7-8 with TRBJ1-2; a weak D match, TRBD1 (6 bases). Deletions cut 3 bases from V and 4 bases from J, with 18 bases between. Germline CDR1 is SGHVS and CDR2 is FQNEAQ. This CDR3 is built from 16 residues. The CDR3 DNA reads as TGTGCCAGCAGCTTTAAGGGGGACCCTCAGGGCTATGGCTACACCTTC. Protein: CASSFKGDPQGYGYTF.

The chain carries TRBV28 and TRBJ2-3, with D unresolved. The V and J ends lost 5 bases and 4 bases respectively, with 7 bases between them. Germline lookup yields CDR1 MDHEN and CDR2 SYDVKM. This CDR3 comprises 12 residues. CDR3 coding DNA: TGTGCCAGCAGTCAAGCCGCAGATACGCAGTATTTT. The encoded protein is CASSQAADTQYF.

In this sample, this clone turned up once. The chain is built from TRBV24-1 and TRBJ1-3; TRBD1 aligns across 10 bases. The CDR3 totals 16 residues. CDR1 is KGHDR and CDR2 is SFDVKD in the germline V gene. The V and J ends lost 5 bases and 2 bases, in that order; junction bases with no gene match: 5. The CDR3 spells CATSGVDRGPGNTIYF. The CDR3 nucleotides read TGTGCCACCAGTGGAGTTGACAGGGGGCCTGGAAACACCATATATTTT.

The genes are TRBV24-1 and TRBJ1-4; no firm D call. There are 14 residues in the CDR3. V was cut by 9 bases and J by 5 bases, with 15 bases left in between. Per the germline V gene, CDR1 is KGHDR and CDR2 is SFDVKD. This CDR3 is CATLLEALNEKLFF. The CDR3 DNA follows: TGTGCCACCCTGTTAGAGGCTTTAAATGAAAAACTGTTTTTT.

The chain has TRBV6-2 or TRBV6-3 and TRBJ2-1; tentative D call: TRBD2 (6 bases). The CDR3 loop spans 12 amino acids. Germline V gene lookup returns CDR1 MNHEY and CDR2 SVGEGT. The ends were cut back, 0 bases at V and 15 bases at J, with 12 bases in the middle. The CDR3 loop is CASSYSRLDTFF. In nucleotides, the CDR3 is TGTGCCAGCAGTTACTCTAGACTAGACACGTTCTTC.

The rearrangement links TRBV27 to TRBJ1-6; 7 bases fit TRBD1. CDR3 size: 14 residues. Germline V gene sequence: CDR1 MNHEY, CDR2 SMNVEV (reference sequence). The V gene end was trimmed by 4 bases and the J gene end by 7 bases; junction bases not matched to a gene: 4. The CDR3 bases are TGTGCCAGCAGTTGGACAGGTGAAAATTCACCCCTCCACTTT. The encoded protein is CASSWTGENSPLHF.

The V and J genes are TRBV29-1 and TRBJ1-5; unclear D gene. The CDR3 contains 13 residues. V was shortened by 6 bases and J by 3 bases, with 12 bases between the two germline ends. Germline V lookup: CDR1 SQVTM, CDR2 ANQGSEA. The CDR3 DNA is TGCAGCGTAGTGGAGTCATACAATCAGCCCCAGCATTTT. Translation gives CSVVESYNQPQHF. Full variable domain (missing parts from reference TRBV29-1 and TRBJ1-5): SAVISQKPSRDICQRGTSLTIQCQVDSQVTMMFWYRQQPGQSLTLIATANQGSEATYESGFVIDKFPISRPNLTFSTLTVSNMSPEDSSIYLCSVVESYNQPQHFGDGTRLSIL.

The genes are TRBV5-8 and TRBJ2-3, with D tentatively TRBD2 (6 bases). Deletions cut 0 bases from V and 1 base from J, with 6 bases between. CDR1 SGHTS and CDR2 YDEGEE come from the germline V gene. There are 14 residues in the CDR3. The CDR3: CASSLGGGTDTQYF. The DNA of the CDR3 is TGTGCCAGCAGCTTGGGCGGGGGCACAGATACGCAGTATTTT.

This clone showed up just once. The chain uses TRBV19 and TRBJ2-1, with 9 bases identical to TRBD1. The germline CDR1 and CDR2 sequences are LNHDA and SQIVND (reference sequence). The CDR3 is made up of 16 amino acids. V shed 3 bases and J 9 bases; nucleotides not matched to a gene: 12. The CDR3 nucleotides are TGTGCCAGTAGTATGGCCAGTGGGACAGGGATCGGTGAGCAGTTCTTC. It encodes CASSMASGTGIGEQFF.

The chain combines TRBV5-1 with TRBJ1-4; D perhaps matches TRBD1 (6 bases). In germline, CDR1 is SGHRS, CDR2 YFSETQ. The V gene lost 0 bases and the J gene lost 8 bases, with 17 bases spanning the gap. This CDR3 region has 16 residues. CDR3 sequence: CASSLARGTGSEKLFF. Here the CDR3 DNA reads TGCGCCAGCAGCTTGGCCAGGGGCACAGGGAGCGAAAAACTGTTTTTT.

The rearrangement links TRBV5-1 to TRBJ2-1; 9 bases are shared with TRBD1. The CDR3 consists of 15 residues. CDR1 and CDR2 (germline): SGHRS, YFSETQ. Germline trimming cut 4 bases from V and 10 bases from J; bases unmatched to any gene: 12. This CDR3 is CASSGQGIGTQEQFF. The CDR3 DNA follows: TGCGCCAGCAGCGGACAGGGGATCGGGACTCAGGAGCAGTTCTTC.